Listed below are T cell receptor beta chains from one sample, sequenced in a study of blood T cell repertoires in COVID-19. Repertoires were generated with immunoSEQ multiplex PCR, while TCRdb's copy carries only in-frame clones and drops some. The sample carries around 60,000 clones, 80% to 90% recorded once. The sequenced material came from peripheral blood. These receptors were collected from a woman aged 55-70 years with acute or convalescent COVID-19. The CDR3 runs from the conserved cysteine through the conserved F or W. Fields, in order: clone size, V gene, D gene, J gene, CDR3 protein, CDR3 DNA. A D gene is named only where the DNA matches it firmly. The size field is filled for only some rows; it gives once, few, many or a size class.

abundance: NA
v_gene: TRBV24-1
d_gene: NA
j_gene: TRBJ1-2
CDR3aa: CATSAAVPYGYTF
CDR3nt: TGTGCCACCAGTGCGGCGGTGCCTTATGGCTACACCTTC

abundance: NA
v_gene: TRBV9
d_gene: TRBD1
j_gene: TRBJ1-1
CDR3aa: CASSVGTGGFTEAFF
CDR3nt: TGTGCCAGCAGCGTGGGGACAGGGGGATTCACTGAAGCTTTCTTT

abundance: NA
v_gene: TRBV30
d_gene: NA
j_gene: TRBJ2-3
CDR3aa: CAWRTPDSLTDTQYF
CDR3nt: TGTGCCTGGAGGACTCCGGACAGTCTCACAGATACGCAGTATTTT

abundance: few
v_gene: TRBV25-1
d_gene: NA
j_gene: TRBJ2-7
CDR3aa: CASNYGGSEQYF
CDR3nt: TGTGCCAGCAACTATGGGGGGAGCGAGCAGTACTTC

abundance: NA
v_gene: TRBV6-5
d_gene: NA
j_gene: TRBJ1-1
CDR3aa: CASSYGGMNTEAFF
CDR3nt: TGTGCCAGCAGTTATGGTGGCATGAACACTGAAGCTTTCTTT

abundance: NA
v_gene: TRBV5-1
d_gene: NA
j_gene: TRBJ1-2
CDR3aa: CASSLGRGGIRSYTF
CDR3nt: TGCGCCAGCAGCTTGGGTCGGGGAGGGATTAGGAGCTACACCTTC

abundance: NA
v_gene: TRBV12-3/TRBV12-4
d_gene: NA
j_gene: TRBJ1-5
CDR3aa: CASSRAGDPHF
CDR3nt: TGTGCCAGCAGCCGGGCGGGGGATCCGCATTTT

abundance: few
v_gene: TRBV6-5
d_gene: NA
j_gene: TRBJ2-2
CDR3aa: CASSYSKLRGTGELFF
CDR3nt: TGTGCCAGCAGTTACTCGAAGCTGAGAGGGACCGGGGAGCTGTTTTTT

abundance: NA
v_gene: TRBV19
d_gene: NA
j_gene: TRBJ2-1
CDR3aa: CASTPGNEQFF
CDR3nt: TGTGCCAGTACCCCGGGCAATGAGCAGTTCTTC

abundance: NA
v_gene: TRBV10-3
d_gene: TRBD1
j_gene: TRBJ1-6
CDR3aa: CAISPNGQGNFPLHF
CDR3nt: TGTGCCATCAGTCCCAACGGACAGGGTAATTTTCCCCTCCACTTT

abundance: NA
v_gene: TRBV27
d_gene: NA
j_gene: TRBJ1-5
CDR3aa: CASSYGQGINQPQHF
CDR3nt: TGTGCCAGCAGTTATGGACAAGGGATCAATCAGCCCCAGCATTTT

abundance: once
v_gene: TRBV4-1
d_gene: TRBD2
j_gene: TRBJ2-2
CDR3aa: CASSLTSGGAGGELFF
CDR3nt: TGCGCCAGCAGCCTAACTAGCGGGGGGGCCGGCGGGGAGCTGTTTTTT

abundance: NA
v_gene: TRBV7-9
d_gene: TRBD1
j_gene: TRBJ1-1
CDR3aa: CASSLAPTGGRYTEAFF
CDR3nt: TGTGCCAGCAGCTTAGCCCCGACAGGGGGCAGGTACACTGAAGCTTTCTTT

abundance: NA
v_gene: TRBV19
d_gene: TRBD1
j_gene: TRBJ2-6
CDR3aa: CASSLQGTRSGANVLTF
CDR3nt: TGTGCCAGTAGTCTACAGGGGACCCGCTCTGGGGCCAACGTCCTGACTTTC

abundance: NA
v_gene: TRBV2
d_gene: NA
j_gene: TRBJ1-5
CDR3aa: CASSELPNQPQHF
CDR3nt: TGTGCCAGCAGTGAACTTCCCAATCAGCCCCAGCATTTT

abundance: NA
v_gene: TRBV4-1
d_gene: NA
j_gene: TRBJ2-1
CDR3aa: CASSHQDRRNEQFF
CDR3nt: TGCGCCAGCAGCCACCAGGACAGAAGGAATGAGCAGTTCTTC

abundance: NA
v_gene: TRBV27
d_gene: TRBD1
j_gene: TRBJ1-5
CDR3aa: CASSPGQGNQPQHF
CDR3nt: TGTGCCAGCAGTCCCGGACAGGGGAACCAGCCCCAGCATTTT

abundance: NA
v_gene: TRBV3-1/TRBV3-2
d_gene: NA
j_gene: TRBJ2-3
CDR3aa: CASSQEVLSGDTQYF
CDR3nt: TGTGCCAGCAGCCAAGAGGTCCTTTCGGGGGATACGCAGTATTTT

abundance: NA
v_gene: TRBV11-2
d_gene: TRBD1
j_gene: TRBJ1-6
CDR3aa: CASTPGDRGNSPLHF
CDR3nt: TGTGCCAGCACCCCGGGGGACAGGGGTAATTCACCCCTCCACTTT

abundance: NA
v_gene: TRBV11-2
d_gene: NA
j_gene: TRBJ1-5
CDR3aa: CASSLAHNQPQHF
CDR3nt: TGTGCCAGCAGCTTAGCCCATAATCAGCCCCAGCATTTT

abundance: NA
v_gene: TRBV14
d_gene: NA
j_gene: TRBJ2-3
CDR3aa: CASSQDILGGVSDTQYF
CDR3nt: TGTGCCAGCAGCCAAGATATCCTTGGGGGCGTCTCAGATACGCAGTATTTT

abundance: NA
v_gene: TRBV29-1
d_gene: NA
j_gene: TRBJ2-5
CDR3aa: CSVGIERKTQYF
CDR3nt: TGCAGCGTCGGAATAGAGAGGAAGACCCAGTACTTC

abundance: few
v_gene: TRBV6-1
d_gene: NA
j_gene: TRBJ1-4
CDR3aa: CASSEIGEKLFF
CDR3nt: TGTGCCAGCAGTGAAATCGGTGAAAAACTGTTTTTT